This is a list of T cell receptor beta chains from one sample in a study of T cell clusters in autoimmune cytopenias. TCRdb re-called the multiplex PCR reads; one entry per CDR3 protein, DNA not given. The sample shows some 7,700 distinct CDR3 sequences, and approximately 3.1% sits with its ten largest clones. Sequenced material: peripheral blood. The receptors stem from a human donor with an autoimmune cytopenia or autoimmune hepatitis (not recorded which). Both conserved end residues are part of each CDR3. Each record gives: CDR3 protein, clone size, V gene, J gene. Clone size is not always given. Where it is, it says once, few, many or a class for expanded clones.

CAWSVLAGNEQFF	medium-sized	TRBV30	TRBJ2-1
CASSFLAPGGAKWFF	-	TRBV27	TRBJ2-1
CASSIWGASNQPQHF	-	TRBV19	TRBJ1-5
CASSSTTDTQYF	medium-sized	TRBV13	TRBJ2-3
CATQRAQGGQPQHF	-	TRBV6-1	TRBJ1-5
CASTIFRDRGVFVDTGELFF	-	TRBV5-6	TRBJ2-2
CASSLMTANQPQHF	-	TRBV5-5	TRBJ1-5
CASSPSRTSGSYNEQFF	-	TRBV27	TRBJ2-1
CASSLVQSGYTF	-	TRBV7-6	TRBJ1-2
CASSALFTDTQYF	-	TRBV2	TRBJ2-3
CASKSWGPATDTQYF	-	TRBV5-5	TRBJ2-3
CATSRDSGQGNEKLFF	medium-sized	TRBV15	TRBJ1-4
CASRSEVDNEQFF	medium-sized	TRBV6-2/TRBV6-3	TRBJ2-1
CASRQRDTDTQYF	medium-sized	TRBV27	TRBJ2-3
CASRAQSTDTQYF	-	TRBV7-2	TRBJ2-3
CASNQGGNNEQFF	-	TRBV12-3/TRBV12-4	TRBJ2-1
CATARARLTGGYEKLFF	-	TRBV15	TRBJ1-4
CASSLQGAENYGYTF	-	TRBV12-3/TRBV12-4	TRBJ1-2
CAISGTATEAFF	-	TRBV10-3	TRBJ1-1
CASSLDSYGYTF	-	TRBV5-5	TRBJ1-2
CASSRTTVYNTEAFF	-	TRBV6-5	TRBJ1-1
CAWGSGRGYEQYF	-	TRBV30	TRBJ2-7
CASRERRGYNEQFF	-	TRBV7-2	TRBJ2-1
CASSSQGNPETQYF	-	TRBV19	TRBJ2-5